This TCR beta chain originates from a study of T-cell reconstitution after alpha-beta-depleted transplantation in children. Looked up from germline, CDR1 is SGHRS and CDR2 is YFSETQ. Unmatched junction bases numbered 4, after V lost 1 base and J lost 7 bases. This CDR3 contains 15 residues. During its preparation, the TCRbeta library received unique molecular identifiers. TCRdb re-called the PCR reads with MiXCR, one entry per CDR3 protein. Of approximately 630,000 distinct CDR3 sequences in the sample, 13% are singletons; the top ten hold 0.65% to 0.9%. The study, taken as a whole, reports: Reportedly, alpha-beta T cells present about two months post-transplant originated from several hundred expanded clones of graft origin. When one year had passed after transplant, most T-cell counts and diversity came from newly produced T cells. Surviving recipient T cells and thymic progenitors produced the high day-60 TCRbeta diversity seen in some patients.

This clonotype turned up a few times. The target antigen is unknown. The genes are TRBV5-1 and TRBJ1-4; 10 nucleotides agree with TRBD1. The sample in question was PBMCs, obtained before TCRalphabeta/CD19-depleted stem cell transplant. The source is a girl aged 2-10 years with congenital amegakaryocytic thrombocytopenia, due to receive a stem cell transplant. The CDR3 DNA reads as TGCGCCAGCAGCTTGATCGGGACAGGGGTTGAAAAACTGTTTTTT. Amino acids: CASSLIGTGVEKLFF.